This entry describes one TCR beta chain. Its antigen is not identified. This entry comes from a study of CD8 T cells in ankylosing spondylitis. Whole-study findings and limits: Some of these motif variants have turned up before, in reports on reactive arthritis synovial fluid and blood. One TCR beta motif, made up of eight highly homologous variants, appeared characteristic of ankylosing spondylitis blood. A CD8+ phenotype characterized the disease-linked clones, which were relatively rare in peripheral blood.

V lost 7 bases and J 6 bases, leaving 16 bases between the germline ends. CDR1 and CDR2 from the germline V gene are WSHSY and SAAADI. This CDR3 has 14 amino acids. In making TCR beta libraries, quantitative 5'-RACE with molecular barcodes was used. TCRdb independently ran MiXCR on the 5' RACE reads; one entry per CDR3 protein. The repertoire consists of some 800,000 distinct CDR3 sequences, with 12% occurring once and the leading ten covering approximately 0.5%. The receptor's source is a male donor with ankylosing spondylitis. The material sequenced was blood, either unsorted or a sorted T cell fraction (not recorded which). This sequence joins TRBV10-2 and TRBJ2-1; D is unclear. The CDR3 DNA reads as TGCGCCAGCACCCGATGGGCCGCGTCCAATGAGCAGTTCTTC. Amino acid sequence: CASTRWAASNEQFF.